A single sample is the source of the 16 T cell receptor beta chains below, sequenced in a study of monozygotic twins with inflammatory bowel disease. From the 5' RACE reads, TCRdb lists one entry per CDR3 protein and no DNA. This sample's table reports fewer than 400,000 distinct CDR3 sequences. Sequencing used blood. Every receptor here comes from a human donor with ulcerative colitis or Crohn's disease, or a healthy co-twin of an affected twin (not recorded which).

The V and J genes are TRBV13 and TRBJ2-5. The CDR3 length is 14 residues. Per germline, CDR1 PRHDT and CDR2 FYEKMQ (reference sequence). This CDR3 reads CASSLDTEQETQYF.

The J gene is TRBJ2-4, the V gene TRBV7-8; TCRdb indicates TRBD1, and absent DNA this call remains unverified. The CDR3 runs 19 residues. The V gene's germline CDR1 is SGHVS and CDR2 FQNEAQ. CDR3 region: CASSPRADRGTPAKNIQYF.

The chain is built from TRBV9 and TRBJ2-5; TCRdb's D call of TRBD2 is untestable without DNA. The V gene's germline CDR1 is SGDLS and CDR2 YYNGEE. The CDR3 contains 14 residues. The CDR3 protein is CASSQLAGMGTQYF.

The chain couples TRBV20-1 to TRBJ1-5. Germline V gene sequence: CDR1 DFQATT, CDR2 SNEGSKA (reference sequence). The CDR3 covers 12 residues. The CDR3 is CSALLSNQPQHF.

The V call is TRBV20-1, the J call TRBJ2-5. Germline V lookup: CDR1 DFQATT, CDR2 SNEGSKA (reference sequence). This CDR3 contains 14 residues. CDR3: CSAPTLTLAGTQYF.

The chain has TRBV12-3 or TRBV12-4 and TRBJ2-2. The CDR3 consists of 15 residues. The CDR3 sequence: CASSLSGRVSGELFF.

The rearrangement links TRBV7-6 to TRBJ2-7; TCRdb proposes TRBD1, but this gene call is untestable without DNA. The CDR3 loop spans 13 amino acids. The germline V gene has CDR1 SGHVS and CDR2 FNYEAQ. The CDR3 sequence: CASSLARSREQYF.

This chain uses TRBV28 with TRBJ2-3; TCRdb names TRBD1, which stays unverified in the absence of DNA. This CDR3 is built from 14 residues. Germline V CDR1 and CDR2: MDHEN, SYDVKM. CDR3: CASSQDRATDTQYF.

J is TRBJ2-7 and V is TRBV7-2. There are 16 residues in the CDR3. The germline CDR1 and CDR2 sequences are SGHTA and FQGNSA. CDR3: CASSLGPSGRANEQYF.

V and J are TRBV20-1 and TRBJ2-3; the TCRdb D gene call, TRBD1, has no DNA to confirm it. The germline V gene has CDR1 DFQATT and CDR2 SNEGSKA (reference sequence). The CDR3 totals 17 residues. Here the CDR3 reads CSARSLGQGASTDTQYF.

V usage is TRBV12-3 or TRBV12-4 and J usage is TRBJ2-3; the D call of TRBD1 rests on TCRdb alone, since no DNA is present to check it. This CDR3 region has 13 residues. The CDR3 protein is CASSLGPGDTQYF.

The V gene is TRBV5-1, the J gene TRBJ1-1; TCRdb names TRBD1, which stays unverified in the absence of DNA. Germline CDR1 and CDR2: SGHRS and YFSETQ. CDR3 length: 14 residues. This CDR3 reads CASSSRQGFTEAFF.

The chain links TRBV20-1 to TRBJ2-1; as DNA is missing, the TRBD1 call by TCRdb cannot be tested. This CDR3 has 14 amino acids. Looked up from germline, CDR1 is DFQATT and CDR2 is SNEGSKA (reference sequence). This CDR3 is CSATPGVLNNEQFF.

The chain combines TRBV28 with TRBJ2-3; TCRdb designates TRBD1, a call that cannot be tested without DNA. This CDR3 contains 11 residues. CDR1 MDHEN and CDR2 SYDVKM come from the germline V gene. The CDR3 spells CASSSPRITHF.

The rearrangement links TRBV6-5 to TRBJ2-7; there is no DNA to check the TCRdb D call of TRBD1. In germline, CDR1 is MNHEY, CDR2 SVGAGI. The length of the CDR3 is 17 residues. CDR3 sequence reads: CASSLLTGIGPSGEQYF.

J is TRBJ2-2 and V is TRBV20-1; TCRdb lists TRBD1, though no DNA is available to test this call. Germline CDR1 and CDR2: DFQATT and SNEGSKA (reference sequence). The length of the CDR3 is 11 residues. CDR3 in amino acids: CSAARGGELFF.